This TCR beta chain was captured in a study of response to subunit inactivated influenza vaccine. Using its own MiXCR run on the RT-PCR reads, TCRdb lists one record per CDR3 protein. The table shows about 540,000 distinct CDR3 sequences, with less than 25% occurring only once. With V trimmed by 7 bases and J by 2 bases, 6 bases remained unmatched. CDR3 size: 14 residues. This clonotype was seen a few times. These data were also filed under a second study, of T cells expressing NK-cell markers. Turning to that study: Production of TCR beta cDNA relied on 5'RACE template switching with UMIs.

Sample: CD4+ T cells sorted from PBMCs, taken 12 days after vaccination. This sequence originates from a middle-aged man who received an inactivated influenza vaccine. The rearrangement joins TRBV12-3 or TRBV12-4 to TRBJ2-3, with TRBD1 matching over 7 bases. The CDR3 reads CASTLTGTTDTQYF. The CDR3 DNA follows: TGTGCCAGCACCCTGACAGGGACCACAGATACGCAGTATTTT.